This record looks at one T cell receptor (beta chain) sequence and its context. This specimen comes from a study of blood T cell repertoires in COVID-19. Overall study: The origin of the acute and convalescent COVID-19 samples was the United States, Italy and Spain. Nucleic acid was either cDNA or gDNA, and it came from T cells, B-cell-depleted T cells, or PBMCs.

Per the original methods: Using reference gene primer amplification, nucleated cell counts were estimated. Sequencing was performed with immunoSEQ multiplex PCR; in TCRdb, only in-frame clones are kept and a portion is missing. Clonal size and the V and J genes are those of that table, whereas D and trimming came from the DNA. This sample has some 490,000 clones; 80% to 90% occur once, and the top ten carry approximately 3.4%. The germline CDR1 and CDR2 sequences are LNHNV and YYDKDF (reference sequence). CDR3 size: 17 residues. V shed 4 bases, J shed 4 bases, and the junction held 10 bases outside the gene matches.

This sequence was found in a human donor in a cohort sampled during active COVID-19. The chain employs TRBV15 and TRBJ2-1; 10 bases fit TRBD1. The specimen sequenced was peripheral blood. CDR3 sequence (DNA): TGTGCCACCAGCAACCCCCCGGGACAGGGGATTTACAATGAGCAGTTCTTC. It encodes CATSNPPGQGIYNEQFF.